What follows are 29 T cell receptor beta chains derived from one specimen sequenced in a study of T cell repertoires in cytomegalovirus infection. Each CDR3 protein is one row after TCRdb ran MiXCR on the reads. Among tens of thousands of distinct CDR3 sequences listed, around 20% were seen once. What these receptors recognize is not known. Source: CD8+ T cells from cultured PBMCs, taken from culture after CMV antigen stimulation. All receptors derive from a human donor in good health (CMV status not recorded). Some clones in this sample may be carry-over from other donors' samples.

The chain joins TRBV4-1 to TRBJ1-1; possible D gene TRBD1, 5 bases. Germline CDR1 and CDR2: MGHRA and YSYEKL. V was clipped by 0 bases and J by 5 bases, with 13 bases between them. This CDR3 has 15 residues. The CDR3 sequence: CASSQDRGLGTEAFF. Written as DNA, the CDR3 is TGCGCCAGCAGCCAAGATAGGGGTTTGGGTACTGAAGCTTTCTTT.

In this sample, this clonotype turned up a few times. This chain links TRBV20-1 with TRBJ1-1; D remains unclear. V lost 0 bases to trimming and J lost 4 bases, with 18 bases between them. Per the germline V gene, CDR1 is DFQATT and CDR2 is SNEGSKA (reference sequence). This CDR3 is 16 amino acids long. The CDR3 DNA is TGCAGTGCTAGAGATCACGGGGAACCCGGGCTCACTGAAGCTTTCTTT. This translates into CSARDHGEPGLTEAFF.

The V gene is TRBV12-3 or TRBV12-4, the J gene TRBJ1-6, with 7 positions matching TRBD1. Unmatched junction bases numbered 9, after V lost 6 bases and J lost 7 bases. The CDR3 totals 15 residues. The CDR3 bases are TGTGCCAGCAGGCCAGGGGGTCGGGTAAATTCACCCCTCCACTTT. This sequence encodes CASRPGGRVNSPLHF.

In its sample, this clonotype was seen a few times. The chain combines TRBV7-9 with TRBJ1-1, with D unclear. Germline V gene data show CDR1 as SEHNR and CDR2 as FQNEAQ (reference sequence). V lost 3 bases, J lost 7 bases, and 9 bases lay in between. This CDR3 has 12 amino acids. CDR3 residues: CASSLSYDEAFF. The DNA for the CDR3 is TGTGCCAGCAGCTTGTCATATGATGAAGCTTTCTTT.

The V call is TRBV12-3 or TRBV12-4, the J call TRBJ1-2; D not certain. V gave up 6 bases and J gave up 2 bases, with 13 bases separating them. CDR3 length equals 14 residues. DNA of the CDR3: TGTGCCAGCAGGGAGGACTCTTTAAACTATGGCTACACCTTC. Translated, it gives CASREDSLNYGYTF.

This clonotype was detected a few times. The chain employs TRBV4-1 and TRBJ1-1; D gene unclear. The CDR3 contains 15 residues. CDR1 is MGHRA, CDR2 YSYEKL, per germline. The germline V and J ends were trimmed by 0 bases and 2 bases, with 10 bases remaining between them. CDR3 sequence: CASSQELSTNTEAFF. The CDR3, as DNA: TGCGCCAGCAGCCAAGAGTTGAGCACAAACACTGAAGCTTTCTTT.

The rearrangement uses TRBV7-8 and TRBJ1-1; D is unclear. V gave up 1 base and J gave up 5 bases, with 8 bases separating them. The CDR3 runs to 13 residues. Germline lookup yields CDR1 SGHVS and CDR2 FQNEAQ. CDR3 in DNA: TGTGCCAGCAGCTTAGGGGGTTGGACTGAAGCTTTCTTT. Amino acids: CASSLGGWTEAFF.

The chain carries TRBV14 and TRBJ1-1; no clear D gene. The CDR3 is made up of 12 amino acids. CDR1 and CDR2 (germline): SGHDN, FVKESK. V lost 4 bases to trimming and J lost 5 bases, with 8 bases between them. CDR3 DNA sequence: TGTGCCAGCAGCCCTTCCGGGACTGAAGCTTTCTTT. Amino acid sequence: CASSPSGTEAFF.

This clonotype has only a few counts. The gene calls are TRBV6-1 and TRBJ2-7; D is tentatively TRBD1 or TRBD2 (6 bases each). The germline gives CDR1 MNHNS, CDR2 SASEGT. V dropped 4 bases and J dropped 0 bases, with 10 bases sitting between them. CDR3 length: 14 residues. The DNA for the CDR3 is TGTGCCAGCAGTGGGCGGGACACCTCCTACGAGCAGTACTTC. It specifies CASSGRDTSYEQYF.

This chain joins TRBV6-2 or TRBV6-3 and TRBJ2-5; TRBD2 aligns across 7 bases. The CDR3 covers 14 residues. V was pared by 4 bases and J by 1 base, with 3 bases of the junction left unmatched. Germline CDR1 and CDR2: MNHEY and SVGEGT. The CDR3 DNA sequence: TGTGCCAGCAGTTTCCTAGCGGTCCAAGAGACCCAGTACTTC. Protein sequence: CASSFLAVQETQYF.

The chain couples TRBV10-3 to TRBJ2-1; no firm D call. The germline V and J ends were trimmed by 7 bases and 6 bases, with 13 bases remaining between them. The CDR3 loop spans 13 amino acids. Per the germline V gene, CDR1 is ENHRY and CDR2 is SYGVKD. CDR3 in DNA: TGTGCCATCACAGATAATCCTTTCAATGAGCAGTTCTTC. Translating gives CAITDNPFNEQFF.

V gene TRBV11-2 combines with J gene TRBJ2-7; a possible D gene is TRBD1 (5 bases). This CDR3 spans 13 amino acids. V shed 5 bases and J shed 2 bases, with 10 bases lying between them. Germline CDR1 and CDR2: SGHAT and FQNNGV. The CDR3 is CASSGQGAYEQYF. The CDR3 coding sequence is TGTGCCAGCAGCGGGCAGGGCGCCTACGAGCAGTACTTC.

This clonotype was detected a few times. The rearrangement uses TRBV4-1 and TRBJ2-6; D unresolved. The CDR3 has 19 amino acids. Germline V gene sequence: CDR1 MGHRA, CDR2 YSYEKL. Trimming removed 0 bases from V and 0 bases from J, with 15 bases in between. For the CDR3, the DNA is TGCGCCAGCAGCCAAGATACGGTGTTCACCTACTCTGGGGCCAACGTCCTGACTTTC. Translating gives CASSQDTVFTYSGANVLTF.

In this sample, this clonotype turned up many times. This chain links TRBV7-8 with TRBJ2-1, with 14 bases matching TRBD2. The CDR3 has 20 amino acids. CDR1 SGHVS and CDR2 FQNEAQ come from the germline V gene. V dropped 4 bases and J dropped 5; count of bases not matched to a gene: 16. In DNA form, the CDR3 reads TGTGCCAGCAGCTCCCTGGCGGGGACTAGCGGGGGCAGGCTCAACAATGAGCAGTTCTTC. This encodes CASSSLAGTSGGRLNNEQFF.

The V gene is TRBV4-3, the J gene TRBJ1-1; D call uncertain. CDR1 LGHNA and CDR2 YSLEER come from the germline V gene. The CDR3 spans 17 residues. Trimming pared 0 bases from V and 1 base from J, leaving 15 bases between. Here the CDR3 DNA reads TGCGCCAGCAGCCAAGAAGGGTGGGAGCGGACGAACACTGAAGCTTTCTTT. Protein sequence: CASSQEGWERTNTEAFF.

In this sample, this clonotype turned up a few times. The chain links TRBV11-2 to TRBJ2-4, with a possible D match to TRBD1 (6 bases). The length of the CDR3 is 16 residues. The germline V gene has CDR1 SGHAT and CDR2 FQNNGV. Trimming took 5 bases from V and 8 from J, leaving 22 bases between them. This CDR3 reads CASSLSQGRAGHIQYF. The CDR3 nucleotides are TGTGCCAGCAGCCTCTCACAGGGAAGGGCAGGTCACATTCAGTACTTC.

There are a few counts of this clonotype. The chain employs TRBV12-5 and TRBJ1-2, with TRBD1 as a possible D gene (6 bases). Germline loops: CDR1 LGHNT, CDR2 FRNRAP. This CDR3 has 15 residues. Trimming took off 5 bases at V and 5 bases at J, with 18 bases between the two ends. The CDR3 loop reads CASGTGDTLRYGYTF. As DNA, the CDR3 is TGTGCTAGTGGTACGGGGGACACCCTCCGATATGGCTACACCTTC.

This clonotype was counted many times. The chain recombines TRBV4-1 with TRBJ2-5; 7 bases match TRBD2. Per germline, CDR1 MGHRA and CDR2 YSYEKL. CDR3 length: 13 residues. V shed 4 bases and J 2 bases; nucleotides not matched to a gene: 1. The chain's CDR3 is CASSPAGQETQYF. CDR3 in DNA: TGCGCCAGCAGCCCAGCGGGGCAAGAGACCCAGTACTTC.

This clonotype was counted only a few times. The gene calls are TRBV12-3 or TRBV12-4 and TRBJ1-5, with D perhaps TRBD1 (5 bases). V was cut by 3 bases and J by 9 bases, with 15 bases left in between. The CDR3 consists of 14 residues. This CDR3 reads CASSFRGPLGPQHF. The CDR3 DNA sequence: TGTGCCAGCAGTTTCCGGGGACCGTTAGGGCCCCAGCATTTT.

The V gene is TRBV7-3, the J gene TRBJ1-3; D unresolved. CDR3 length: 15 amino acids. The ends were cut back, 2 bases at V and 1 base at J, with 9 bases in the middle. Germline V gene lookup returns CDR1 SGHTA and CDR2 FQGTGA. The CDR3 DNA follows: TGTGCCAGCAGCTTACGGGCGGATTCTGGAAACACCATATATTTT. The encoded protein is CASSLRADSGNTIYF.

This clonotype appeared many times. The V gene is TRBV7-2, the J gene TRBJ1-1; unclear D gene. The germline V gene encodes CDR1 SGHTA and CDR2 FQGNSA. The CDR3 is 11 amino acids. V was pared by 0 bases and J by 8 bases, with 4 bases between. CDR3 amino acids: CASSLAPEAFF. The DNA for the CDR3 is TGTGCCAGCAGCTTAGCGCCGGAAGCTTTCTTT.

This clonotype has more than one count but fewer than ten. This chain uses TRBV4-1 with TRBJ2-7; TRBD2 matches at 7 bases. Germline CDR1 MGHRA, CDR2 YSYEKL. The V segment lost 2 bases and the J segment 2 bases; nucleotides outside the gene matches: 9. The CDR3 totals 16 residues. Here the CDR3 DNA reads TGCGCCAGCAGCCAACACGGGGGGACTCCCGCCTACGAGCAGTACTTC. Its protein product is CASSQHGGTPAYEQYF.

A few counts support this clonotype. CDR3 DNA sequence: TGCGCCAGCAGCCAAGATCTCGGGGGGGGCGGGAACATTCAGTACTTC. This sequence encodes CASSQDLGGGGNIQYF. The chain links TRBV4-3 to TRBJ2-4; 8 nucleotides align to TRBD2. The CDR3 consists of 16 residues. The V segment lost 0 bases and the J segment 7 bases; nucleotides outside the gene matches: 8. Germline CDR1 and CDR2: LGHNA and YSLEER.

This clonotype was seen only a few times. This sequence joins TRBV7-6 and TRBJ2-3; D may be TRBD1 or TRBD2 (5 bases each). The V and J ends lost 3 bases and 0 bases respectively, with 13 bases between them. The CDR3 is made up of 16 amino acids. Germline CDR1 reads SGHVS; CDR2 reads FNYEAQ. This CDR3 is CASSLGPGRSTDTQYF. CDR3 bases: TGTGCCAGCAGCTTGGGTCCGGGACGGAGCACAGATACGCAGTATTTT.

The chain couples TRBV7-9 to TRBJ2-5; 7 bases are shared with TRBD1. Germline CDR1 reads SEHNR; CDR2 reads FQNEAQ (reference sequence). The CDR3 consists of 19 residues. Trimming removed 1 base from V and 7 bases from J; junction bases left unmatched: 21. CDR3 nucleotides: TGTGCCAGCAGCTTAGGAACCTCCTTCGGGACAGACAACTTGGGGACCCAGTACTTC. It translates to CASSLGTSFGTDNLGTQYF.

The CDR3 loop reads CASSPRLAGGNTGELFF. In nucleotides, the CDR3 is TGTGCCAGCAGCCCAAGACTAGCGGGGGGGAACACCGGGGAGCTGTTTTTT. V gene TRBV7-3 combines with J gene TRBJ2-2; TRBD2 aligns across 13 bases. The V segment lost 5 bases and the J segment 1 base; nucleotides outside the gene matches: 4. The CDR3 extends over 17 amino acids. Germline-derived CDR1 and CDR2 are SGHTA and FQGTGA.

This clonotype was counted between two and nine times. V and J are TRBV12-3 or TRBV12-4 and TRBJ2-7, with a weak D call TRBD1 (7 bases). CDR3 length: 15 amino acids. Trimming took off 6 bases at V and 1 base at J, with 16 bases between the two ends. The CDR3 DNA sequence: TGTGCCAGCAGCCCAAGGGGGCGGGAATCCTACGAGCAGTACTTC. Amino acid sequence: CASSPRGRESYEQYF.

The chain employs TRBV11-2 and TRBJ1-2, with D unclear. The CDR3 runs 14 residues. V lost 1 base, J lost 3 bases, and 9 bases lay in between. Germline lookup yields CDR1 SGHAT and CDR2 FQNNGV. CDR3 region: CASSLVGPDYGYTF. In DNA, the CDR3 is TGTGCCAGCAGCTTAGTAGGGCCTGACTATGGCTACACCTTC. The full variable domain, rest sourced from reference TRBV11-2 and TRBJ1-2, is EAGVAQSPRYKIIEKRQSVAFWCNPISGHATLYWYQQILGQGPKLLIQFQNNGVVDDSQLPKDRFSAERLKGVDSTLKIQPAKLEDSAVYLCASSLVGPDYGYTFGSGTRLTVV.

This clonotype was found a few times. V is TRBV7-8 and J is TRBJ2-3, with D hard to call. Germline V CDR1 and CDR2: SGHVS, FQNEAQ. The CDR3 has 14 residues. V lost 6 bases, J lost 2 bases, and 12 bases lay in between. CDR3 in DNA: TGTGCCAGCAGTAGTGCCGGAGACACAGATACGCAGTATTTT. It codes for CASSSAGDTDTQYF.